A selection of T cell receptor beta chains follows, all from one sample in a study of T cell responses to AZD1222 COVID-19 vaccine. Clones were read by immunoSEQ multiplex PCR, and TCRdb kept only the in-frame ones, dropping some. Here the sample spans 120,000 or so clones, 75% to 90% being singletons. The sample was peripheral blood, taken on day 0 of AZD1222 vaccination. The receptors were gathered from an adult in good health. Each CDR3 is given with its conserved first and last residue.

V	CDR3
TRBV11-3	CASSLGNRGLNTEAFF
TRBV4-3	CASSLGGPGEAFF
TRBV7-2	CASSFGTDYGYTF
TRBV5-1	CASKGTARGDEKLFF
TRBV30	CAWTWTGSSYNSPLHF
TRBV7-9	CASSPVRSGSEKLFF
TRBV7-2	CASSLGPGADTQYF
TRBV4-1	CASSETVLNQPQHF
TRBV29-1	CSAGRSATNEKLFF
TRBV6-5	CASSYSAGGGQPQHF
TRBV29-1	CSATDRVSNQPQHF
TRBV7-7	CASSLSNRAEDEQYF
TRBV4-2	CASSQELSYEQYF
TRBV11-3	CASSYYRGGTGELFF
TRBV19	CASSIDRRFQGGQPQHF
TRBV7-9	CASSLKPGTVAYEQYF
TRBV7-9	CAPSRSEDTGELFF
TRBV28	CASSPGTSAAYEQYF
TRBV7-2	CASSLSPNQPQHF
TRBV7-2	CASSLAPIGYTF
TRBV6-5	CASSYWRGTEQFF
TRBV15	CATSREVGGQSNQPQHF
TRBV12-5	CASGRQPYTEAFF
TRBV28	CASSFPGANSGNTIYF
TRBV5-1	CASSSWGLGKETQYF
TRBV2	CASSDQEYSNQPQHF
TRBV7-2	CASSLSGLAGKGQFF
TRBV11-2	CASSLGRNTEAFF
TRBV18	CASSLQSNTEAFF
TRBV19	CASSPTLFSGDEQYF
TRBV29-1	CSVATGRRSSYEQYF
TRBV29-1	CSGWLAGGLEQFF
TRBV27	CASRERNSPLHF